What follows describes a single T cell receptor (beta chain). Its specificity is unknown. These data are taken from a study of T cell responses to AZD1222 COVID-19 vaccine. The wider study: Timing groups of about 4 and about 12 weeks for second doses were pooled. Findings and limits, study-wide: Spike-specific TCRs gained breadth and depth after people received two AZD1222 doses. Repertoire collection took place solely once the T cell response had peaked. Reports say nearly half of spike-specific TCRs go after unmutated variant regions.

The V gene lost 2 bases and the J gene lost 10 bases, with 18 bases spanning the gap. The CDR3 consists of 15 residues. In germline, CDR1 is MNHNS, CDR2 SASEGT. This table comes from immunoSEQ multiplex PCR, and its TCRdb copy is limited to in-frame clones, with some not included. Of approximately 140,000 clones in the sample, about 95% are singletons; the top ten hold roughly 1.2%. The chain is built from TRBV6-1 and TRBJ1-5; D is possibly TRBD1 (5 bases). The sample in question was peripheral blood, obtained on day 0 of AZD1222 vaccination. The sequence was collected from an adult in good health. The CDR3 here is CASSELRQQSAPQHF. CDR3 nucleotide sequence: TGTGCCAGCAGTGAACTTCGACAGCAATCAGCCCCCCAGCATTTT.